The 30 T cell receptor beta chains listed next were all sequenced from one sample in a study of graft-versus-host responses after intestinal transplantation. Their recognized antigens are unknown. Using immunoSEQ multiplex PCR, the repertoire was profiled, and TCRdb retains in-frame clones only, with some absent. This sample has 96,000 or so clones; 92% occur once, and the top ten carry over 0.15%. Material: unstimulated CD4+ T cells sorted from spleen or lymph node cells, obtained before intestinal transplant. These receptor sequences come from a human donor who received an intestinal transplant.

The rearrangement uses TRBV7-2 and TRBJ2-1; TRBD2 matches at 8 bases. Germline CDR1 SGHTA, CDR2 FQGNSA. Trimming at V came to 2 bases and at J to 8 bases, leaving 8 bases not matched to a gene. The length of the CDR3 is 15 residues. The CDR3 is CASSLFSGGRDEQFF. The CDR3 region has the DNA TGTGCCAGCAGCTTATTTTCGGGGGGGCGGGATGAGCAGTTCTTC.

This chain uses TRBV6-5 with TRBJ1-6, with a possible D match to TRBD1 (5 bases). V was trimmed by 6 bases and J by 3 bases, leaving 6 bases between them. The germline gives CDR1 MNHEY, CDR2 SVGAGI. CDR3 length: 13 residues. The CDR3 region has the DNA TGTGCCAGCAGGGACAACTATAATTCACCCCTCCACTTT. This encodes CASRDNYNSPLHF.

V and J are TRBV4-1 and TRBJ2-1, with D perhaps TRBD2 (6 bases). V dropped 1 base and J dropped 3 bases, with 10 bases sitting between them. The germline V gene encodes CDR1 MGHRA and CDR2 YSYEKL. The CDR3 is made up of 15 amino acids. The CDR3 reads CASSQVAERYNEQFF. The CDR3 DNA reads TGCGCCAGCAGCCAAGTAGCGGAACGCTACAATGAGCAGTTCTTC.

The chain recombines TRBV13 with TRBJ2-1; no clear D. Trimming took 5 bases from V and 0 from J, leaving 14 bases between them. Germline V gene lookup returns CDR1 PRHDT and CDR2 FYEKMQ (reference sequence). This CDR3 contains 16 residues. CDR3 loop: CASSLLLRSSYNEQFF. The CDR3 nucleotides are TGTGCCAGCAGCCTTCTTCTAAGGAGCTCCTACAATGAGCAGTTCTTC.

The chain is built from TRBV28 and TRBJ1-5; TRBD1 matches 10 bases. Germline trimming cut 4 bases from V and 4 bases from J; bases unmatched to any gene: 13. Germline CDR1 MDHEN, CDR2 SYDVKM. The CDR3 runs to 18 residues. CDR3 nucleotides: TGTGCCAGCAGTTCCGGGACAGGGGTCCGCCTATTGAATCAGCCCCAGCATTTT. It encodes CASSSGTGVRLLNQPQHF. The variable domain in full, completed from reference TRBV28 and TRBJ1-5, reads DVKVTQSSRYLVKRTGEKVFLECVQDMDHENMFWYRQDPGLGLRLIYFSYDVKMKEKGDIPEGYSVSREKKERFSLILESASTNQTSMYLCASSSGTGVRLLNQPQHFGDGTRLSIL.

The rearrangement joins TRBV7-2 to TRBJ2-2; 13 nucleotides agree with TRBD2. V gave up 5 bases and J gave up 8 bases; unmatched junction bases: 5. The V gene's germline CDR1 is SGHTA and CDR2 FQGNSA. CDR3 length equals 15 residues. CDR3 bases: TGTGCCAGCAGCCCCAGACTAGCGGGGGGTGGGGAGCTGTTTTTT. This encodes CASSPRLAGGGELFF.

The chain is built from TRBV28 and TRBJ2-7, with a tentative D call TRBD2 (6 bases). Germline V gene data show CDR1 as MDHEN and CDR2 as SYDVKM. The CDR3 is made up of 15 amino acids. V was trimmed by 3 bases and J by 1 base, leaving 13 bases between them. The CDR3 DNA follows: TGTGCCAGCAGTTTGCTAACTAGCAGATCCTACGAGCAGTACTTC. Translation gives CASSLLTSRSYEQYF.

The chain links TRBV27 to TRBJ2-3; D gene unclear. V was trimmed by 3 bases and J by 8 bases, leaving 12 bases between them. CDR3 length equals 13 residues. Germline loops: CDR1 MNHEY, CDR2 SMNVEV (reference sequence). The CDR3 loop is CASSFGRIGTQYF. Written as DNA, the CDR3 is TGTGCCAGCAGTTTTGGTAGAATCGGTACGCAGTATTTT.

The rearrangement links TRBV4-2 to TRBJ2-7, with 7 bases that match TRBD2. The CDR3 totals 17 residues. Germline lookup yields CDR1 LGHNA and CDR2 YNFKEQ. Trimming took 0 bases from V and 0 from J; bases not matched to a gene: 8. The CDR3 DNA is TGTGCCAGCAGCCAAGATCGGAGCGGGATCCTCTCCTACGAGCAGTACTTC. It specifies CASSQDRSGILSYEQYF.

V and J are TRBV5-6 and TRBJ2-3; maybe TRBD2 (6 bases). The germline V and J ends were trimmed by 1 base and 6 bases, with 15 bases remaining between them. CDR3 length: 15 amino acids. Germline CDR1 is SGHDT and CDR2 is YYEEEE. The CDR3 spells CASSLFAGSRDTQYF. CDR3 DNA sequence: TGTGCCAGCAGCTTGTTTGCGGGATCCCGGGATACGCAGTATTTT.

The chain links TRBV6-1 to TRBJ2-2; TRBD2 matches 7 bases. The CDR3 consists of 16 residues. Germline CDR1 is MNHNS and CDR2 is SASEGT. The V and J ends lost 2 bases and 1 base, in that order; junction bases with no gene match: 4. The CDR3 sequence: CASSEFLAGNTGELFF. CDR3 nucleotide sequence: TGTGCCAGCAGTGAATTTTTAGCGGGGAACACCGGGGAGCTGTTTTTT.

The J gene is TRBJ1-1, the V gene TRBV10-1, with no clear D. From germline, CDR1 is WNHNN and CDR2 SYGVQD (reference sequence). The ends were cut back, 2 bases at V and 2 bases at J, with 12 bases in the middle. The CDR3 has 15 amino acids. The CDR3 bases are TGCGCCAGCAGTGAGGGTAAAGGAGAAAACACTGAAGCTTTCTTT. This encodes CASSEGKGENTEAFF.

The chain links TRBV5-4 to TRBJ1-2; D not certain. V dropped 5 bases and J dropped 3 bases, with 14 bases sitting between them. This CDR3 is built from 14 residues. CDR1 and CDR2 (germline): SGHNT, YYREEE (reference sequence). DNA of the CDR3: TGTGCCAGCAGGGAAGCGGCGGCGTACTATGGCTACACCTTC. Protein sequence: CASREAAAYYGYTF.

V gene TRBV9 combines with J gene TRBJ2-5; 11 bases are a match to TRBD2. Germline-derived CDR1 and CDR2 are SGDLS and YYNGEE. Trimming at V came to 3 bases and at J to 3 bases, leaving 10 bases not matched to a gene. This CDR3 is built from 17 residues. In DNA, the CDR3 is TGTGCCAGCAGCGCCCGGGGAGGGGGACTAGCGGAAGAGACCCAGTACTTC. Translation: CASSARGGGLAEETQYF.

The J gene is TRBJ2-5, the V gene TRBV5-1; a weak D match, TRBD1 (6 bases). The CDR3 is made up of 13 amino acids. Germline CDR1 and CDR2: SGHRS and YFSETQ. Deletions cut 5 bases from V and 0 bases from J, with 8 bases between. The chain's CDR3 is CASREGDQETQYF. The CDR3 coding sequence is TGCGCCAGCAGAGAGGGGGACCAAGAGACCCAGTACTTC.

This rearrangement joins TRBV30 to TRBJ1-3; unclear D gene. CDR1 GTSNPN and CDR2 SVGIG come from the germline V gene (reference sequence). This CDR3 is built from 15 residues. Trimming stripped 1 base from V and 2 bases from J, with 12 bases between. The CDR3 loop reads CAWSAGMQAGNTIYF. DNA of the CDR3: TGTGCCTGGAGTGCCGGGATGCAAGCTGGAAACACCATATATTTT. The complete variable domain, with remaining parts taken from reference TRBV30 and TRBJ1-3, reads SQTIHQWPATLVQPVGSPLSLECTVEGTSNPNLYWYRQAAGRGLQLLFYSVGIGQISSEVPQNLSASRPQDRQFILSSKKLLLSDSGFYLCAWSAGMQAGNTIYFGEGSWLTVV.

J is TRBJ1-3 and V is TRBV27; TRBD1 aligns across 7 bases. The CDR3 length is 14 residues. Germline lookup yields CDR1 MNHEY and CDR2 SMNVEV (reference sequence). Losses at the gene ends were 5 bases for V and 4 bases for J; bases not matched to a gene: 5. CDR3: CASSLGTVGNTIYF. DNA for the CDR3: TGTGCCAGCAGTCTCGGGACAGTCGGAAACACCATATATTTT.

This chain connects TRBV29-1 to TRBJ1-1; D remains ambiguous. V lost 3 bases, J lost 0 bases, and 8 bases lay in between. The germline gives CDR1 SQVTM, CDR2 ANQGSEA. CDR3 length: 13 amino acids. The CDR3 region has the DNA TGCAGCGTTGAGGGCAGGATGAACACTGAAGCTTTCTTT. Its protein product is CSVEGRMNTEAFF. Drawing the rest from reference TRBV29-1 and TRBJ1-1, the complete variable domain is SAVISQKPSRDICQRGTSLTIQCQVDSQVTMMFWYRQQPGQSLTLIATANQGSEATYESGFVIDKFPISRPNLTFSTLTVSNMSPEDSSIYLCSVEGRMNTEAFFGQGTRLTVV.

The table lists this clone with a few counts. The rearrangement uses TRBV27 and TRBJ1-1; 7 positions agree with TRBD1. Trimming removed 5 bases from V and 0 bases from J; junction bases left unmatched: 6. Germline V gene data show CDR1 as MNHEY and CDR2 as SMNVEV (reference sequence). This CDR3 has 15 residues. The CDR3 region is CASSPPGQMNTEAFF. The DNA for the CDR3 is TGTGCCAGCAGTCCCCCGGGACAGATGAACACTGAAGCTTTCTTT.

V gene TRBV30 combines with J gene TRBJ2-1, with 8 bases matching TRBD2. The CDR3 extends over 14 amino acids. Germline loops: CDR1 GTSNPN, CDR2 SVGIG (reference sequence). With V trimmed by 5 bases and J by 2 bases, 5 bases remained unmatched. DNA for the CDR3: TGTGCCTGGCTTCCGGGAGGGGCCTACAATGAGCAGTTCTTC. Translation: CAWLPGGAYNEQFF.

The chain joins TRBV2 to TRBJ1-2, with 12 positions matching TRBD1. Trimming took 6 bases from V and 4 from J; bases not matched to a gene: 3. This CDR3 is 14 amino acids long. The germline CDR1 and CDR2 sequences are SNHLY and FYNNEI. The CDR3 DNA follows: TGTGCCAGCAGCGGGACAGGGGGCGTCTATGGCTACACCTTC. It encodes CASSGTGGVYGYTF.

V and J are TRBV9 and TRBJ2-7; 8 positions match TRBD1. Looked up from germline, CDR1 is SGDLS and CDR2 is YYNGEE. This CDR3 contains 13 residues. V trimming: 3 bases; J trimming: 2 bases; junction bases outside the gene matches: 1. CDR3 region: CASSGQGTYEQYF. CDR3 sequence (DNA): TGTGCCAGCAGCGGACAGGGGACCTACGAGCAGTACTTC.

J is TRBJ2-5 and V is TRBV6-5; 9 bases agree with TRBD1. Germline V gene sequence: CDR1 MNHEY, CDR2 SVGAGI. The CDR3 covers 15 residues. V lost 0 bases and J lost 4; bases outside the gene matches: 3. The CDR3 DNA sequence: TGTGCCAGCAGTTACTCGGGGACAGGGACAGAGACCCAGTACTTC. Its translation is CASSYSGTGTETQYF.

This clone was recorded only once. The V and J genes are TRBV6-1 and TRBJ2-1, with 7 positions matching TRBD2. V was pared by 3 bases and J by 1 base, with 6 bases of the junction left unmatched. This CDR3 spans 16 amino acids. Germline CDR1 is MNHNS and CDR2 is SASEGT. CDR3 in amino acids: CASSEVAGASYNEQFF. CDR3 bases: TGTGCCAGCAGTGAGGTAGCGGGCGCGTCCTACAATGAGCAGTTCTTC.

The rearrangement joins TRBV13 to TRBJ1-2; 7 nucleotides agree with TRBD1. This CDR3 comprises 15 residues. Germline V gene sequence: CDR1 PRHDT, CDR2 FYEKMQ (reference sequence). V shed 10 bases and J 3 bases; nucleotides not matched to a gene: 14. CDR3 protein: CATALNRGPYYGYTF. In DNA form, the CDR3 reads TGTGCCACTGCTCTGAACAGGGGACCCTACTATGGCTACACCTTC.

This clone occurred once. The genes are TRBV4-1 and TRBJ2-5; D is unclear. V was pared by 3 bases and J by 7 bases, with 21 bases between. The CDR3 consists of 16 residues. Germline V gene data show CDR1 as MGHRA and CDR2 as YSYEKL. In DNA, the CDR3 is TGCGCCAGCAGCCAGGTACCGACTGAGCGTGTTGGGACCCAGTACTTC. It encodes CASSQVPTERVGTQYF.

This clone was found once. The chain has TRBV15 and TRBJ2-1; a possible D gene is TRBD1 (6 bases). Germline CDR1 is LNHNV and CDR2 is YYDKDF (reference sequence). The CDR3 contains 15 residues. Trimming left V 2 bases short and J 8 bases short, with 16 bases between. In DNA, the CDR3 is TGTGCCACCAGCAGACTTCTACAGGGATTAGATGAGCAGTTCTTC. Its translation: CATSRLLQGLDEQFF. Drawing the rest from reference TRBV15 and TRBJ2-1, the complete variable domain is DAMVIQNPRYQVTQFGKPVTLSCSQTLNHNVMYWYQQKSSQAPKLLFHYYDKDFNNEADTPDNFQSRRPNTSFCFLDIRSPGLGDTAMYLCATSRLLQGLDEQFFGPGTRLTVL.

The chain carries TRBV5-4 and TRBJ1-1, with TRBD1 as a possible D gene (6 bases). Trimming left V 2 bases short and J 2 bases short, with 10 bases between. The V gene's germline CDR1 is SGHNT and CDR2 YYREEE (reference sequence). The CDR3 runs 14 residues. CDR3 in amino acids: CASSFRQANTEAFF. Written as DNA, the CDR3 is TGTGCCAGCAGCTTCAGACAGGCAAACACTGAAGCTTTCTTT.

This chain uses TRBV13 with TRBJ1-1, with 7 bases identical to TRBD1. The ends lost 4 bases at V and 4 bases at J; junction bases unmatched: 15. The CDR3 spans 17 residues. Germline V gives CDR1 PRHDT, CDR2 FYEKMQ (reference sequence). The CDR3 DNA reads TGTGCCAGCAGCTCCCAACCAGGGGGACCTTCTAGCACTGAAGCTTTCTTT. Protein: CASSSQPGGPSSTEAFF.

The chain is built from TRBV19 and TRBJ1-6, with no clear D. This CDR3 spans 14 amino acids. Germline V lookup: CDR1 LNHDA, CDR2 SQIVND (reference sequence). V was pared by 3 bases and J by 9 bases, with 12 bases between. This CDR3 is CASSIRQASSPLHF. The DNA for the CDR3 is TGTGCCAGTAGTATCCGCCAGGCGAGTTCACCCCTCCACTTT. Together with reference TRBV19 and TRBJ1-6, the CDR3 gives the full variable domain: DGGITQSPKYLFRKEGQNVTLSCEQNLNHDAMYWYRQDPGQGLRLIYYSQIVNDFQKGDIAEGYSVSREKKESFPLTVTSAQKNPTAFYLCASSIRQASSPLHFGNGTRLTVT.